This is a list of T cell receptor beta chains from one sample in a study of T cells of healthy individuals. A single record per CDR3 protein comes from TCRdb applying MiXCR to the 5' RACE reads. The sample holds about 53,000 distinct CDR3 sequences, about 15% seen once. These receptors originate from a human donor in good health. Each CDR3 is given with its conserved first and last residue. The order of the fields is CDR3 protein, CDR3 DNA, clone size, V gene, D gene, J gene. A D gene is named only where the DNA matches it firmly. Only part of the rows carry a size: once, few, many, or a class if the clone is expanded.

CASSPRQGAEGNTIYF | TGTGCCAGCAGCCCTAGACAGGGGGCCGAGGGAAACACCATATATTTT | NA | TRBV9 | TRBD1 | TRBJ1-3
CASAVTMTEAFF | TGTGCCAGCGCCGTTACTATGACTGAAGCTTTCTTT | NA | TRBV7-2 | NA | TRBJ1-1
CSATDTGQRPSNQPQHF | TGCAGTGCGACCGACACTGGACAGAGGCCTTCCAATCAGCCCCAGCATTTT | few | TRBV20-1 | NA | TRBJ1-5
CSVSRTADEKLFF | TGCAGCGTCTCCCGGACGGCCGATGAAAAACTGTTTTTT | many | TRBV29-1 | NA | TRBJ1-4
CASSQDIGTGAYEQYF | TGCGCCAGCAGCCAAGATATAGGGACAGGGGCCTACGAGCAGTACTTC | NA | TRBV4-3 | TRBD1 | TRBJ2-7
CASSLDEYGYTF | TGTGCCAGCAGTTTAGACGAATATGGCTACACCTTC | many | TRBV12-3/TRBV12-4 | NA | TRBJ1-2
CSVRRLNTGELFF | TGCAGCGTTAGGCGGCTGAACACCGGGGAGCTGTTTTTT | many | TRBV29-1 | NA | TRBJ2-2
CASSLAVSSGGIQETQYF | TGTGCCAGCAGCTTGGCGGTCTCTAGCGGGGGAATCCAAGAGACCCAGTACTTC | many | TRBV5-8 | TRBD2 | TRBJ2-5
CASSPGQGASTEAFF | TGTGCCAGCAGCCCAGGACAGGGGGCGAGTACTGAAGCTTTCTTT | many | TRBV7-9 | TRBD1 | TRBJ1-1
CSAPRAGDEQFF | TGCAGTGCTCCACGGGCCGGGGATGAGCAGTTCTTC | NA | TRBV20-1 | NA | TRBJ2-1
CAWTKRAPLTYEQYF | TGTGCCTGGACCAAGAGGGCACCTTTGACCTACGAGCAGTACTTC | many | TRBV30 | NA | TRBJ2-7
CASSHTWASGASYEQYF | TGCGCCAGCAGCCACACATGGGCTAGCGGAGCCTCCTACGAGCAGTACTTC | NA | TRBV4-1 | TRBD2 | TRBJ2-7
CASSLGDSGTGYEQYF | TGCGCCAGCAGCTTGGGGGACTCCGGGACAGGCTACGAGCAGTACTTC | few | TRBV5-1 | TRBD1 | TRBJ2-7
CATSESVNTEAFF | TGTGCCACCAGTGAGTCAGTGAACACTGAAGCTTTCTTT | many | TRBV24-1 | NA | TRBJ1-1
CSASGLAGAESF | TGCAGTGCCTCCGGACTAGCGGGGGCCGAATCCTTC | NA | TRBV20-1 | TRBD2 | TRBJ2-5
CSAVLQSTDTQYF | TGCAGTGCAGTATTACAGAGCACAGATACGCAGTATTTT | few | TRBV20-1 | NA | TRBJ2-3
CASTLGLALRDTQYF | TGTGCCAGCACCCTAGGACTAGCGCTCAGAGATACGCAGTATTTT | many | TRBV5-8 | TRBD2 | TRBJ2-3
CASSHPRQSFTSTDTQYF | TGCGCCAGCAGTCACCCGAGGCAGAGTTTCACTAGCACAGATACGCAGTATTTT | NA | TRBV23-1 | NA | TRBJ2-3
CSARDRLGVVWEQYF | TGCAGTGCTAGAGATCGATTGGGAGTCGTGTGGGAGCAGTACTTC | NA | TRBV20-1 | NA | TRBJ2-7
CASSLATGSREQYF | TGTGCCAGCAGCTTAGCAACAGGGTCCAGGGAGCAGTACTTC | few | TRBV7-2 | NA | TRBJ2-7
CAWSKGVQETQYF | TGTGCCTGGAGTAAGGGAGTCCAAGAGACCCAGTACTTC | many | TRBV30 | NA | TRBJ2-5
CASSLTGRMYNEQFF | TGTGCCAGCAGTTTGACTGGGCGGATGTACAATGAGCAGTTCTTC | few | TRBV27 | NA | TRBJ2-1
CASTWSENIQYF | TGTGCCAGCACATGGAGCGAAAACATTCAGTACTTC | few | TRBV12-3/TRBV12-4 | NA | TRBJ2-4
CASSSRGTGYSPLHF | TGTGCCAGCAGCTCGAGGGGGACAGGGTACTCACCCCTCCACTTT | many | TRBV5-5 | TRBD1 | TRBJ1-6
CAWSPRAHAAYF | TGTGCCTGGAGTCCTCGGGCCCATGCGGCTTATTTC | many | TRBV30 | NA | TRBJ2-7
CASTLGQAEKLFF | TGTGCCAGCACTCTGGGACAGGCTGAAAAACTGTTTTTT | many | TRBV28 | TRBD1 | TRBJ1-4
CASSEVNEQFF | TGTGCCAGCAGTGAAGTCAATGAGCAGTTCTTC | few | TRBV6-1 | NA | TRBJ2-1
CASGGGYGGDTQYF | TGTGCCAGCGGGGGGGGTTACGGAGGGGATACGCAGTATTTT | NA | TRBV6-6 | TRBD2 | TRBJ2-3
CASSFVRGAYNEQFF | TGTGCCAGCAGTTTTGTTCGGGGGGCCTACAATGAGCAGTTCTTC | NA | TRBV12-3/TRBV12-4 | TRBD2 | TRBJ2-1
CASSLVTAEAFF | TGTGCCAGCAGCTTAGTTACAGCTGAAGCTTTCTTT | many | TRBV7-2 | NA | TRBJ1-1
CAWGRQGKRYEQYF | TGTGCCTGGGGACGACAGGGGAAACGCTACGAGCAGTACTTC | many | TRBV30 | TRBD1 | TRBJ2-7
CASTRDRGYTEAFF | TGTGCCAGCACCCGGGACAGGGGCTACACTGAAGCTTTCTTT | NA | TRBV12-3/TRBV12-4 | TRBD1 | TRBJ1-1
CASSTPPGEAFF | TGTGCCAGCAGTACCCCCCCAGGTGAAGCTTTCTTT | many | TRBV6-5 | NA | TRBJ1-1
CSVSQMNYGYTF | TGCAGCGTGTCCCAGATGAACTATGGCTACACCTTC | many | TRBV29-1 | NA | TRBJ1-2
CSVDPQGGATEAFF | TGCAGCGTTGACCCCCAGGGGGGCGCAACTGAAGCTTTCTTT | many | TRBV29-1 | TRBD1 | TRBJ1-1
CASSLAMRTGELFF | TGTGCCAGCAGCTTAGCGATGAGGACCGGGGAGCTGTTTTTT | many | TRBV7-2 | NA | TRBJ2-2
CASSLNRGWPDTF | TGTGCCAGCAGTTTGAACAGGGGATGGCCTGACACCTTC | NA | TRBV12-3/TRBV12-4 | TRBD1 | TRBJ1-2
CATSGSGADTGELFF | TGTGCCACCAGCGGTAGCGGGGCAGATACCGGGGAGCTGTTTTTT | NA | TRBV15 | TRBD2 | TRBJ2-2
CASSAPRQGGNMYEQYF | TGTGCCAGCAGCGCCCCCCGCCAGGGGGGGAATATGTACGAGCAGTACTTC | medium-sized | TRBV9 | NA | TRBJ2-7
CASSLIGSGEQFF | TGTGCCAGCAGTTTAATAGGGTCCGGTGAGCAGTTCTTC | few | TRBV27 | NA | TRBJ2-1